One sample yielded the 18 T cell receptor beta chains listed below, sequenced in a study of T cell repertoires in cytomegalovirus infection. TCRdb recomputed calls from the reads with MiXCR, one row per CDR3 protein. This sample carries some 220,000 distinct CDR3 sequences, roughly an eighth of them seen once, and the ten largest clones take 1.5% to 2%. The sequenced material came from PBMCs. The receptors were sampled from a human donor in good health (CMV status not recorded). Some clones in this sample may be carry-over from other donors' samples.

This clonotype was counted ten times or more. The V and J genes are TRBV7-2 and TRBJ2-6; 11 nucleotides line up with TRBD2. V was pared by 4 bases and J by 3 bases, with 8 bases of the junction left unmatched. Germline V lookup: CDR1 SGHTA, CDR2 FQGNSA. This CDR3 is 18 amino acids long. The CDR3 spells CASSSIAGGPLGANVLTF. The DNA for the CDR3 is TGTGCCAGCAGCTCCATAGCGGGAGGGCCCCTTGGGGCCAACGTCCTGACTTTC.

This clonotype appeared a few times. The chain has TRBV5-1 and TRBJ1-1, with D unclear. CDR3 length equals 15 residues. Germline lookup yields CDR1 SGHRS and CDR2 YFSETQ. The V and J ends lost 0 bases and 2 bases respectively, with 11 bases between them. The CDR3 spells CASSLVVGTNTEAFF. In nucleotides, the CDR3 is TGCGCCAGCAGCTTGGTGGTCGGCACTAACACTGAAGCTTTCTTT.

This clonotype was detected many times. The CDR3 DNA reads as TGTGCCAGCAGCTTAACCCGGACGGCGGGGGCCAACGTCCTGACTTTC. Translating it yields CASSLTRTAGANVLTF. The V call is TRBV7-2, the J call TRBJ2-6; D is undetermined. CDR1 is SGHTA and CDR2 is FQGNSA in the germline V gene. The CDR3 totals 16 residues. Trimming cost V 2 bases and J 4 bases, with 12 bases left between them.

This clonotype was found many times. V usage is TRBV7-3 and J usage is TRBJ2-3; 11 bases align to TRBD2. Germline values: CDR1 SGHTA, CDR2 FQGTGA. The CDR3 is 17 amino acids. The V gene end was trimmed by 4 bases and the J gene end by 5 bases; junction bases not matched to a gene: 11. CDR3 DNA: TGTGCCAGCAGCTCCACTAGCGGGGGTCCCTGGGAAGATACGCAGTATTTT. Amino acids: CASSSTSGGPWEDTQYF.

This clonotype has more than one count but fewer than ten. The CDR3 sequence: CASSQARLGGEQFF. Here the CDR3 DNA reads TGCGCCAGCAGCCAAGCACGCTTGGGGGGTGAGCAGTTCTTC. J is TRBJ2-1 and V is TRBV4-3; the D gene is possibly TRBD2 (6 bases). The V gene's germline CDR1 is LGHNA and CDR2 YSLEER. Trimming removed 1 base from V and 9 bases from J, with 13 bases in between. The CDR3 spans 14 residues.

This clonotype showed up many times. The chain employs TRBV6-2 or TRBV6-3 and TRBJ1-2; D is possibly TRBD1 (5 bases). Germline V gene data show CDR1 as MNHEY and CDR2 as SVGEGT. V lost 5 bases to trimming and J lost 4 bases, with 14 bases between them. The CDR3 sequence is 14 residues long. The CDR3 DNA reads TGTGCCAGCAGTGGGGACGCGCGGTCCTATGGCTACACCTTC. Its protein is CASSGDARSYGYTF.

There are a few counts of this clonotype. The rearrangement joins TRBV5-4 to TRBJ2-5; TRBD2 aligns across 10 bases. Germline V gene sequence: CDR1 SGHNT, CDR2 YYREEE (reference sequence). The V segment lost 3 bases and the J segment 5 bases; nucleotides outside the gene matches: 7. The CDR3 sequence is 15 residues long. The CDR3 DNA reads as TGTGCCAGCAGCTCCAAGCGGGAGGGCGGCGAGACCCAGTACTTC. Translation gives CASSSKREGGETQYF. The full variable domain, completed using reference TRBV5-4 and TRBJ2-5, is ETGVTQSPTHLIKTRGQQVTLRCSSQSGHNTVSWYQQALGQGPQFIFQYYREEENGRGNFPPRFSGLQFPNYSSELNVNALELDDSALYLCASSSKREGGETQYFGPGTRLLVL.

The V call is TRBV6-6, the J call TRBJ2-2; D might be TRBD1 or TRBD2, each matching 5 bases. Trimming shortened V by 5 bases and J by 0 bases, and 13 bases separated the two germline ends. The CDR3 has 16 amino acids. Germline lookup yields CDR1 MNHNY and CDR2 SVGAGI (reference sequence). The CDR3: CASSATVGANTGELFF. The CDR3 DNA follows: TGTGCCAGCAGTGCTACTGTGGGGGCGAACACCGGGGAGCTGTTTTTT.

The genes are TRBV29-1 and TRBJ1-1; tentatively, D is TRBD1 (5 bases). Trimming stripped 3 bases from V and 10 bases from J, with 12 bases between. Germline CDR1 reads SQVTM; CDR2 reads ANQGSEA. The CDR3 extends over 11 amino acids. The CDR3 here is CSVDRGETAFF. CDR3 coding DNA: TGCAGCGTTGACCGGGGGGAGACAGCTTTCTTT. The full variable domain, with the rest looked up from reference TRBV29-1 and TRBJ1-1, is SAVISQKPSRDICQRGTSLTIQCQVDSQVTMMFWYRQQPGQSLTLIATANQGSEATYESGFVIDKFPISRPNLTFSTLTVSNMSPEDSSIYLCSVDRGETAFFGQGTRLTVV.

This clonotype was detected ten times or more. The V and J genes are TRBV19 and TRBJ1-5; 8 nucleotides agree with TRBD1. The ends lost 9 bases at V and 6 bases at J; junction bases unmatched: 10. CDR1 and CDR2 from the germline V gene are LNHDA and SQIVND (reference sequence). This CDR3 is built from 14 residues. This chain's CDR3 is CASSSQGAGQPQHF. In DNA, the CDR3 is TGTGCCAGCAGCTCCCAGGGGGCAGGTCAGCCCCAGCATTTT.

The sample holds many counts of this clonotype. This sequence joins TRBV6-1 and TRBJ1-2; a possible D gene is TRBD1 (5 bases). Trimming cost V 3 bases and J 2 bases, with 10 bases left between them. CDR3 length equals 14 residues. Germline CDR1 and CDR2: MNHNS and SASEGT. CDR3: CASSDRGRNYGYTF. CDR3 in DNA: TGTGCCAGCAGTGATAGGGGACGGAACTATGGCTACACCTTC.

This clonotype appeared many times. The gene calls are TRBV7-3 and TRBJ2-3; TRBD2 matches 12 bases. This CDR3 contains 16 residues. V lost 5 bases and J lost 2; bases outside the gene matches: 5. Germline V gene lookup returns CDR1 SGHTA and CDR2 FQGTGA. The chain's CDR3 is CASSLLAGGNTDTQYF. For the CDR3, the DNA is TGTGCCAGCAGCCTTCTAGCGGGGGGGAACACAGATACGCAGTATTTT.

This clonotype occurred many times. This chain connects TRBV11-3 to TRBJ2-6; no reliable D call. The CDR3 covers 17 residues. CDR1 and CDR2 (germline): SGHNT, YENEEA. V dropped 5 bases and J dropped 0 bases, with 14 bases sitting between them. The CDR3 DNA sequence: TGTGCCAGCAGCGCACGCACTAAGGGCTCTGGGGCCAACGTCCTGACTTTC. As protein: CASSARTKGSGANVLTF.

The chain has TRBV24-1 and TRBJ2-3; TRBD1 or TRBD2 may be the D gene (5 bases each). V lost 4 bases, J lost 7 bases, and 14 bases lay in between. The CDR3 contains 14 residues. Germline assignment: CDR1 KGHDR and CDR2 SFDVKD. CDR3 loop: CATSDGARQYTQYF. For the CDR3, the DNA is TGTGCCACCAGTGACGGGGCTCGGCAATATACGCAGTATTTT.

There are many counts of this clonotype. The J gene is TRBJ2-7, the V gene TRBV12-3 or TRBV12-4; D is possibly TRBD2 (6 bases). The length of the CDR3 is 12 residues. Trimming removed 2 bases from V and 8 bases from J, with 10 bases in between. The CDR3 loop is CASSLSAGQQYF. CDR3 in DNA: TGTGCCAGCAGTTTATCCGCGGGACAGCAGTACTTC.

J is TRBJ2-1 and V is TRBV3-1, with TRBD2 matching over 8 bases. CDR1 is LGHDT, CDR2 YNNKEL, per germline (reference sequence). The CDR3 has 15 amino acids. V lost 1 base to trimming and J lost 7 bases; unmatched junction nucleotides: 6. CDR3 DNA sequence: TGTGCCAGCAGCCAAGTTAGCGGGACAAGGAATGAGCAGTTCTTC. This translates into CASSQVSGTRNEQFF.

At least ten counts were recorded for this clonotype. The rearrangement joins TRBV28 to TRBJ2-1; no definite D call. Germline values: CDR1 MDHEN, CDR2 SYDVKM. V lost 6 bases and J lost 2, with 8 bases in between. This CDR3 spans 13 amino acids. The CDR3 DNA follows: TGTGCCAGCAGGGAACCCCCCTACAATGAGCAGTTCTTC. Its protein is CASREPPYNEQFF.

In this sample, this clonotype turned up many times. The V gene is TRBV7-2, the J gene TRBJ2-1, with 14 nucleotides matching TRBD2. Germline V gene sequence: CDR1 SGHTA, CDR2 FQGNSA. Germline trimming cut 5 bases from V and 7 bases from J; bases unmatched to any gene: 7. CDR3 length: 16 residues. In nucleotides, the CDR3 is TGTGCCAGCAGCCTCCTGGGACTAGCGGGGGAGAATGAGCAGTTCTTC. This gives the protein CASSLLGLAGENEQFF. Full variable domain (remainder filled in from reference TRBV7-2 and TRBJ2-1): GAGVSQSPSNKVTEKGKDVELRCDPISGHTALYWYRQSLGQGLEFLIYFQGNSAPDKSGLPSDRFSAERTGGSVSTLTIQRTQQEDSAVYLCASSLLGLAGENEQFFGPGTRLTVL.